This T cell receptor (beta chain) is drawn from a study of T cells in Graves' hyperthyroidism and ophthalmopathy. On this clonotype: No antigen is known for it.

Study outcomes and limitations: Ophthalmopathy was predicted by the model a median of approximately 6 months ahead of onset.

The source material, RNA transcripts, was used to amplify TCR beta CDR3 regions. HTBI primers drove first-round RT-PCR of the TCR CDR3. TCRdb re-derived calls from the multiplex PCR reads in MiXCR, one entry per CDR3 protein. This sample yields about 500,000 distinct CDR3 sequences, of which roughly a sixth are seen a single time; approximately 20% belongs to the top ten. The origin of this receptor is a woman under 30 with Graves' hyperthyroidism. Sequencing used blood.

The CDR3 sequence: CASSEGYVTYEQYF. CDR3 in DNA: TGTGCCAGCTCCGAGGGCTATGTTACCTACGAGCAGTACTTC. The gene calls are TRBV14 and TRBJ2-7; D is possibly TRBD2 (5 bases). There are 14 residues in the CDR3. V lost 8 bases and J lost 2, with 16 bases in between. Per the germline V gene, CDR1 is SGHDN and CDR2 is FVKESK.